These T cell receptor beta chains were read from a single sample in a study of cytomegalovirus exposure and HLA in healthy donors. The repertoire was sequenced with immunoSEQ multiplex PCR; TCRdb's copy has only in-frame clones and lacks some. The sample has around 80,000 clones; approximately 62% are singletons. Source material: PBMCs. The receptors originated from a male donor in good health and CMV-seropositive. Each CDR3 is given with its conserved first and last residue. Each record gives: clone size, J gene, V gene, D gene, CDR3 DNA, CDR3 protein. D genes are given only for firm matches. Only some rows state a clone size, as once, few, many or a class for expanded clones.

clone_size: few; j_call: TRBJ2-7; v_call: TRBV6-1; d_call: TRBD2; cdr3_nt: TGTGCCAGCGTGAGCGGGGGCCAATCCTACGAGCAGTACTTC; cdr3_aa: CASVSGGQSYEQYF
clone_size: NA; j_call: TRBJ1-1; v_call: TRBV5-4; d_call: NA; cdr3_nt: TGTGCCAGCAGCTTGGCCTCTGAAGCTTTCTTT; cdr3_aa: CASSLASEAFF
clone_size: NA; j_call: TRBJ1-4; v_call: TRBV6-5; d_call: NA; cdr3_nt: TGTGCCAGCCAGCGTGACGGGACAACTAATGAAAAACTGTTTTTT; cdr3_aa: CASQRDGTTNEKLFF
clone_size: NA; j_call: TRBJ1-2; v_call: TRBV7-9; d_call: NA; cdr3_nt: TGTGCCAGCAGCTTAGAAGGGGCTAACTATGGCTACACCTTC; cdr3_aa: CASSLEGANYGYTF
clone_size: NA; j_call: TRBJ2-3; v_call: TRBV11-3; d_call: TRBD2; cdr3_nt: TGTGCCAGCAGCTCTGGGGGAGGGCGGGCAGATACGCAGTATTTT; cdr3_aa: CASSSGGGRADTQYF
clone_size: NA; j_call: TRBJ2-1; v_call: TRBV28; d_call: NA; cdr3_nt: TGTGCCAGCGGGGGGGCCAGGTTCGACAATGAGCAGTTCTTC; cdr3_aa: CASGGARFDNEQFF
clone_size: once; j_call: TRBJ1-5; v_call: TRBV19; d_call: TRBD1; cdr3_nt: TGTGCCAGTAGGGACAGGGCAAGCAATCAGCCCCAGCATTTT; cdr3_aa: CASRDRASNQPQHF
clone_size: NA; j_call: TRBJ2-2; v_call: TRBV13; d_call: NA; cdr3_nt: TGTGCCAGCAGCTTAGACAGGGCGAACACCGGGGAGCTGTTTTTT; cdr3_aa: CASSLDRANTGELFF
clone_size: NA; j_call: TRBJ2-1; v_call: TRBV2; d_call: TRBD2; cdr3_nt: TGTGCCAGCAAGGGGTTAGCGGGGTTCAATGAGCAGTTCTTC; cdr3_aa: CASKGLAGFNEQFF
clone_size: few; j_call: TRBJ2-7; v_call: TRBV7-6; d_call: TRBD1; cdr3_nt: TGTGCCAGCAGCTCAGGACAGGGAAGCAACGAGCAGTACTTC; cdr3_aa: CASSSGQGSNEQYF
clone_size: NA; j_call: TRBJ1-2; v_call: TRBV25-1; d_call: TRBD1; cdr3_nt: TGTGCCAGCAGCAGGGGACAGGGGAACTATGGCTACACCTTC; cdr3_aa: CASSRGQGNYGYTF
clone_size: NA; j_call: TRBJ2-1; v_call: TRBV6-5; d_call: NA; cdr3_nt: TGTGCCAGCAGTTACCTCCGAACTAGCACCAATGAGCAGTTCTTC; cdr3_aa: CASSYLRTSTNEQFF
clone_size: NA; j_call: TRBJ2-1; v_call: TRBV27; d_call: TRBD2; cdr3_nt: TGTGCCAGCAGTTACGGACTAGCGGGAGCAGGTGAGCAGTTCTTC; cdr3_aa: CASSYGLAGAGEQFF
clone_size: few; j_call: TRBJ2-7; v_call: TRBV9; d_call: TRBD2; cdr3_nt: TGTGCCAGCAGCGTGTCAAGCGGGACTGGGTACGAGCAGTACTTC; cdr3_aa: CASSVSSGTGYEQYF
clone_size: once; j_call: TRBJ2-4; v_call: TRBV28; d_call: NA; cdr3_nt: TGTGCCAGCAGGCCCCTGGGCTCTAAAAACATTCAGTACTTC; cdr3_aa: CASRPLGSKNIQYF
clone_size: NA; j_call: TRBJ2-1; v_call: TRBV7-8; d_call: TRBD2; cdr3_nt: TGTGCCAGCAGCCCCGGGACTAGACCTCTCCGGGAGCAGTTCTTC; cdr3_aa: CASSPGTRPLREQFF
clone_size: once; j_call: TRBJ1-1; v_call: TRBV19; d_call: NA; cdr3_nt: TGTGCCAGCGGAGGGAGGCTCACTGAAGCTTTCTTT; cdr3_aa: CASGGRLTEAFF
clone_size: few; j_call: TRBJ1-4; v_call: TRBV7-6; d_call: TRBD1; cdr3_nt: TGTGCCAGCAGCTCGAACAGGGGGAAGGAAAAACTGTTTTTT; cdr3_aa: CASSSNRGKEKLFF
clone_size: NA; j_call: TRBJ2-5; v_call: TRBV28; d_call: NA; cdr3_nt: TGTGCCAGCAGTTTAAGTGACCTAGGGACCCAGTACTTC; cdr3_aa: CASSLSDLGTQYF
clone_size: NA; j_call: TRBJ2-2; v_call: TRBV9; d_call: TRBD2; cdr3_nt: TGTGCCAGCAGCGTAGGGGGGGGGATAGGAACCGGGGAGCTGTTTTTT; cdr3_aa: CASSVGGGIGTGELFF
clone_size: NA; j_call: TRBJ2-1; v_call: TRBV7-6; d_call: NA; cdr3_nt: TGTGCCAGCAGCCCCCCAGGTTCCTACAATGAGCAGTTCTTC; cdr3_aa: CASSPPGSYNEQFF
clone_size: NA; j_call: TRBJ2-2; v_call: TRBV5-1; d_call: TRBD2; cdr3_nt: TGCGCCAGCAGCTTTAGCGGGAGGCCGAACACCGGGGAGCTGTTTTTT; cdr3_aa: CASSFSGRPNTGELFF
clone_size: NA; j_call: TRBJ2-7; v_call: TRBV5-4; d_call: TRBD1; cdr3_nt: TGTGCCAGCAGCCGGACAGGAGTAGACTCCTACGAGCAGTACTTC; cdr3_aa: CASSRTGVDSYEQYF
clone_size: NA; j_call: TRBJ2-5; v_call: TRBV19; d_call: TRBD2; cdr3_nt: TGTGCCAGTAGTATCCCTCGGCTAGCGGGAGAAGAGACCCAGTACTTC; cdr3_aa: CASSIPRLAGEETQYF
clone_size: NA; j_call: TRBJ1-1; v_call: TRBV5-4; d_call: TRBD1; cdr3_nt: TGTGCCAGCAGCAATCGGGACAGGGTTGAAAACACTGAAGCTTTCTTT; cdr3_aa: CASSNRDRVENTEAFF
clone_size: NA; j_call: TRBJ2-1; v_call: TRBV29-1; d_call: TRBD2; cdr3_nt: TGCAGCTCTGGGGGGGGCTCCTACAATGAGCAGTTCTTC; cdr3_aa: CSSGGGSYNEQFF
clone_size: NA; j_call: TRBJ1-5; v_call: TRBV4-2; d_call: TRBD1; cdr3_nt: TGTGCCAGCAGCCAATCGACAGGGAATAGCAATCAGCCCCAGCATTTT; cdr3_aa: CASSQSTGNSNQPQHF
clone_size: NA; j_call: TRBJ1-1; v_call: TRBV29-1; d_call: TRBD1; cdr3_nt: TGCACTCACGGGGCAGGGGGCGCTGAAGCTTTCTTT; cdr3_aa: CTHGAGGAEAFF
clone_size: NA; j_call: TRBJ2-2; v_call: TRBV28; d_call: TRBD1; cdr3_nt: TGTGCCAGCAAGACGACAGGGTTGAGCACCGGGGAGCTGTTTTTT; cdr3_aa: CASKTTGLSTGELFF
clone_size: few; j_call: TRBJ2-5; v_call: TRBV5-1; d_call: TRBD2; cdr3_nt: TGCGCCAGCAGCTCGGGGGGGGGCGAGACCCAGTACTTC; cdr3_aa: CASSSGGGETQYF
clone_size: NA; j_call: TRBJ1-1; v_call: TRBV15; d_call: NA; cdr3_nt: TGTGCCACCAGCAGAGATTTGACAGGCACAGCTTTCTTT; cdr3_aa: CATSRDLTGTAFF
clone_size: NA; j_call: TRBJ1-6; v_call: TRBV6-5; d_call: NA; cdr3_nt: TGTGCCAGCAGGGAGATACCCGCAGTCGAGCCCCTCCACTTT; cdr3_aa: CASREIPAVEPLHF
clone_size: NA; j_call: TRBJ2-1; v_call: TRBV6-1; d_call: TRBD2; cdr3_nt: TGTGCCAGCACGTCGAGCGGGGGGGTCGGGAATGAGCAGTTCTTC; cdr3_aa: CASTSSGGVGNEQFF
clone_size: once; j_call: TRBJ2-7; v_call: TRBV27; d_call: NA; cdr3_nt: TGTGCCAGCAGTTTGAGACAGTCTTACGAGCAGTACTTC; cdr3_aa: CASSLRQSYEQYF
clone_size: few; j_call: TRBJ1-5; v_call: TRBV7-2; d_call: NA; cdr3_nt: TGTGCCAGCAGCTTATCCCCCCCTTCGGCGGGCAATCAGCCCCAGCATTTT; cdr3_aa: CASSLSPPSAGNQPQHF
clone_size: NA; j_call: TRBJ1-4; v_call: TRBV28; d_call: NA; cdr3_nt: TGTGCCAGCAGTTTATTGTCGAGCCGCTTAAATGAAAAACTGTTTTTT; cdr3_aa: CASSLLSSRLNEKLFF
clone_size: few; j_call: TRBJ2-1; v_call: TRBV2; d_call: NA; cdr3_nt: TGTGCCAGCAGTGAGGGCAGTATGGGCAATGAGCAGTTCTTC; cdr3_aa: CASSEGSMGNEQFF
clone_size: few; j_call: TRBJ1-4; v_call: TRBV18; d_call: NA; cdr3_nt: TGTGCCAGCTCACCAGGGATCCTAGCGTTTGCTAATGAAAAACTGTTTTTT; cdr3_aa: CASSPGILAFANEKLFF
clone_size: NA; j_call: TRBJ2-7; v_call: TRBV6-1; d_call: TRBD1; cdr3_nt: TGTGCCAGCAGCCCCGGGACAGGGCTCGAGCAGTACTTC; cdr3_aa: CASSPGTGLEQYF
clone_size: NA; j_call: TRBJ1-6; v_call: TRBV19; d_call: TRBD1; cdr3_nt: TGTGCCAGTAGTATTCTTCCATCGACAGGGTGGCATTCACCCCTCCACTTT; cdr3_aa: CASSILPSTGWHSPLHF